Listed here are 5 T cell receptor beta chains from one sample, sequenced in a study of OX40 agonist ivuxolimab in advanced cancers. Sequenced by immunoSEQ multiplex PCR; TCRdb stores in-frame clones only, minus some. Here the sample spans some 70,000 clones, around 83% being singletons. This specimen was CD4+ or CD8+ T cells sorted from blood, taken in a trial of the OX40 agonist ivuxolimab. The receptors stem from an adult with an advanced solid tumor such as melanoma, head and neck, liver or kidney cancer.

The CDR3 DNA is TGCGCCAGCAGCTCTGACTCCATACTAGCGGGGAGGACCGGGGAGCTGTTTTTT. Protein: CASSSDSILAGRTGELFF. The chain has TRBV5-1 and TRBJ2-2; 10 nucleotides line up with TRBD2. CDR1 is SGHRS and CDR2 is YFSETQ in the germline V gene. CDR3 length equals 18 residues. Losses at the gene ends were 3 bases for V and 5 bases for J; bases not matched to a gene: 13. Full variable domain (missing parts from reference TRBV5-1 and TRBJ2-2): KAGVTQTPRYLIKTRGQQVTLSCSPISGHRSVSWYQQTPGQGLQFLFEYFSETQRNKGNFPGRFSGRQFSNSRSEMNVSTLELGDSALYLCASSSDSILAGRTGELFFGEGSRLTVL.

The V gene is TRBV6-5, the J gene TRBJ2-2, with 7 bases matching TRBD1. The germline V gene encodes CDR1 MNHEY and CDR2 SVGAGI. Trimming cost V 4 bases and J 3 bases; bases outside gene matches: 2. This CDR3 region has 14 residues. CDR3 region: CASSSTGYTGELFF. Written as DNA, the CDR3 is TGTGCCAGCAGTTCGACAGGGTACACCGGGGAGCTGTTTTTT.

V gene TRBV5-4 combines with J gene TRBJ2-7, with 9 bases aligning to TRBD1. Germline trimming cut 3 bases from V and 1 base from J; bases unmatched to any gene: 5. The CDR3 covers 15 residues. The germline CDR1 and CDR2 sequences are SGHNT and YYREEE (reference sequence). In DNA, the CDR3 is TGTGCCAGCAGCTCCGGGACAGGGTTATCCTACGAGCAGTACTTC. As protein: CASSSGTGLSYEQYF.

This clone was found a few times. The V and J genes are TRBV19 and TRBJ1-5, with D tentatively TRBD1 (5 bases). The CDR3 length is 15 residues. The germline V gene has CDR1 LNHDA and CDR2 SQIVND (reference sequence). Trimming cost V 6 bases and J 0 bases, with 12 bases left between them. This chain's CDR3 is CASSLVGTSNQPQHF. The CDR3 DNA is TGTGCCAGTAGCTTGGTAGGGACTAGCAATCAGCCCCAGCATTTT.

The chain combines TRBV7-2 with TRBJ2-7; D might be TRBD2 (7 bases). V lost 2 bases and J 2 bases, leaving 10 bases between the germline ends. CDR3 length: 14 amino acids. Germline-derived CDR1 and CDR2 are SGHTA and FQGNSA. The CDR3 DNA reads TGTGCCAGCAGCTTAAGCGGGGACACCTACGAGCAGTACTTC. It codes for CASSLSGDTYEQYF.